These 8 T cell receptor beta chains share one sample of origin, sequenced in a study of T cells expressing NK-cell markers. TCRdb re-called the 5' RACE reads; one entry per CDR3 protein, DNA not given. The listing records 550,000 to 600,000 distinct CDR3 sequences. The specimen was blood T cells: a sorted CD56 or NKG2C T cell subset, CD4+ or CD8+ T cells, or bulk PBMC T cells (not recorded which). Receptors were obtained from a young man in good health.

CDR3 protein: CASSPRTSGSYEQFF. The chain employs TRBV7-9 and TRBJ2-1; with no DNA, the TCRdb D assignment of TRBD2 cannot be verified. The germline V gene has CDR1 SEHNR and CDR2 FQNEAQ (reference sequence). This CDR3 contains 15 residues.

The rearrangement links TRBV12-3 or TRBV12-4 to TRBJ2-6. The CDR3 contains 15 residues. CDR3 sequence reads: CASRLTVSGANVLTF.

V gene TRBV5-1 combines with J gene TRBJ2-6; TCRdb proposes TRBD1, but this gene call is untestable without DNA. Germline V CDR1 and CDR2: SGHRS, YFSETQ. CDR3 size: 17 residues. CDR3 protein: CASSLGQGGAGANVLTF.

The CDR3 loop is CASSQSGTAANTGELFF. The chain is built from TRBV4-3 and TRBJ2-2; absent DNA, TCRdb's TRBD1 call cannot be checked. Germline loops: CDR1 LGHNA, CDR2 YSLEER. This CDR3 is built from 17 residues.

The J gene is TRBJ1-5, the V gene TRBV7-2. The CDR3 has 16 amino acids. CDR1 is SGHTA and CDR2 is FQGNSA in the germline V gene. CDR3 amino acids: CASSRELGFSNQPQHF.

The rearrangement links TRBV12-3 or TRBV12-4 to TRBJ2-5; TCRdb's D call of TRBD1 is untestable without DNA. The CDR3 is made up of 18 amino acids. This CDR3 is CASSPARLRGYGAETQYF.

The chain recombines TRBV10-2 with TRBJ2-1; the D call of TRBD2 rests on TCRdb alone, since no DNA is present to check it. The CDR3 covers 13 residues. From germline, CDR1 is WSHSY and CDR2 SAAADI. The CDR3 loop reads CASTLGSYNEQFF.

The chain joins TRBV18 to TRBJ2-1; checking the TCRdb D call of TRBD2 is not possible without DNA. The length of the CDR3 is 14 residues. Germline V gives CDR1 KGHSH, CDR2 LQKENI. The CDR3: CASSPGTSNNEQFF.